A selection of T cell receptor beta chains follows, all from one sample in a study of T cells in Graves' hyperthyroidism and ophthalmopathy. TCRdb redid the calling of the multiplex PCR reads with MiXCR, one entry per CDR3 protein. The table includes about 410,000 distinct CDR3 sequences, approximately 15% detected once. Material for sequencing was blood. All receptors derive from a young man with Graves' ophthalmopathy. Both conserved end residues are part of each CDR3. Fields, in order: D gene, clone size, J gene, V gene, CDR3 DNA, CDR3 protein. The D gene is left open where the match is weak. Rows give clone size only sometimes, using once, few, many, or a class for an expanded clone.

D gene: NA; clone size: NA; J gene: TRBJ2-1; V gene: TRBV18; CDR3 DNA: TGTGCCAGCTCACCTTCGCGAGATGAGCAGTTCTTC; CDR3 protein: CASSPSRDEQFF
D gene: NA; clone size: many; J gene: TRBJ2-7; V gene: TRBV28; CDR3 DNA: TGTGCCAGCAATAACATCTACGAGCAGTACTTC; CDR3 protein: CASNNIYEQYF
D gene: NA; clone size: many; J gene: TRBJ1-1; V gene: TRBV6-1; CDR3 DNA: TGTGCCAGCAGTGAAAGGTCTTGGCAGGGAGCGAACACTGAAGCTTTCTTT; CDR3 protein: CASSERSWQGANTEAFF
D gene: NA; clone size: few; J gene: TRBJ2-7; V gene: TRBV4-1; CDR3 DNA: TGCGCCAGCAGCCAAGATTACAGGGTCTGGGGGAACGAGCAGTACTTC; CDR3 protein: CASSQDYRVWGNEQYF
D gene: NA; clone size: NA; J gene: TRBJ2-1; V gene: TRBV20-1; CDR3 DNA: TGCAGTGCTCTAGGGGCCTCGTCCTACAATGAGCAGTTCTTC; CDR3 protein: CSALGASSYNEQFF
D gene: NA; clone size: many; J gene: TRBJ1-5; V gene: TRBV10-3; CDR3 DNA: TGTGCCATCAGTGAGTCTCTGGCAGGCGATCAGCCCCAGCATTTT; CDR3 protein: CAISESLAGDQPQHF
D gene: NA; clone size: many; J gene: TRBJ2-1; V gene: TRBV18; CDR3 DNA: TGTGCCAGCTCACCTAGGGACGGTTCCTACAATGAGCAGTTCTTC; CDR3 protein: CASSPRDGSYNEQFF
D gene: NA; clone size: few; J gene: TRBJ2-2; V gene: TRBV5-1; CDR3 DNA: TGCGCCATGCTTCTAGACACCGGGGAGCTGTTTTTT; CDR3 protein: CAMLLDTGELFF
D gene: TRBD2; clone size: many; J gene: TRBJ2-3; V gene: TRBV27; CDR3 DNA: TGTGCCAGCAGTTTATGGGCTAGCGGGAGAGCAGATACGCAGTATTTT; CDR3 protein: CASSLWASGRADTQYF
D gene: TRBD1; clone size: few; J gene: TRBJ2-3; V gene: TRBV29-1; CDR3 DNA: TGCAGCGTTGAATACGGGACAGGGGAGACAGATACGCAGTATTTT; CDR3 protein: CSVEYGTGETDTQYF
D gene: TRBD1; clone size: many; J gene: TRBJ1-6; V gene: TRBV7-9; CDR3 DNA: TGTGCCAGCAGCGCCTCCCTCCGAGGGGGCCTAGGGTCACCCCTCCACTTT; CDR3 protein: CASSASLRGGLGSPLHF
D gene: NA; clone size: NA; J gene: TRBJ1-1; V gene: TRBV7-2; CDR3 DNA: TGTGCCAGCAGCTTAGGGGGGCAGCGCCCATACACTGAAGCTTTCTTT; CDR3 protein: CASSLGGQRPYTEAFF
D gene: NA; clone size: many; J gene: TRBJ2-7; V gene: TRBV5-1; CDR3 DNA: TGCGCCAGCAGCTTTGTTGCCCTTAAGGGCAGCCGCTCCTACGAGCAGTACTTC; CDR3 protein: CASSFVALKGSRSYEQYF
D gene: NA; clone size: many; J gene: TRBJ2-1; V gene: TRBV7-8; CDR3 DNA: TGTGCCAGCAGCTACAGTTTGGTATACAATGAGCAGTTCTTC; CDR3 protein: CASSYSLVYNEQFF
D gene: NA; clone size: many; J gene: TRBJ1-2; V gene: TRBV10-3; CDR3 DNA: TGTGCCACTTCTTATGCGGCAAACTATGGCTACACCTTC; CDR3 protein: CATSYAANYGYTF
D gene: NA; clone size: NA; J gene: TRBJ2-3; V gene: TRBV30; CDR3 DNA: TGTGCCTGGAAAGGAGGGGCGACCTTTCCGGGGACAGATACGCAGTATTTT; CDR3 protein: CAWKGGATFPGTDTQYF
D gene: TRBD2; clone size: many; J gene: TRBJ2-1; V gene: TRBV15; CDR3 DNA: TGTGCCACCAGCAGTCTTGACCAGCGGGAGAGCTCCTACAATGAGCAGTTCTTC; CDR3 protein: CATSSLDQRESSYNEQFF
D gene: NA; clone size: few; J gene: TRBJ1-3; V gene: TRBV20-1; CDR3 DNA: TGCAGTGCTAGAGAGTCGGCCTCTGGAAACACCATATATTTT; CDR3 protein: CSARESASGNTIYF
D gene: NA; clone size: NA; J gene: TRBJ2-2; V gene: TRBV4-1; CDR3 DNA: TGCGCCAGCAGCCATGACCCGTTCGGGACCGGGGAGCTGTTTTTT; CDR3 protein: CASSHDPFGTGELFF
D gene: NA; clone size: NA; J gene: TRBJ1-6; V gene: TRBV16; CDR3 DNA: TGTGCCAGCAGCCAATCTTGGCAGGGATTAGGGCCCCTCCACTTT; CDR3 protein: CASSQSWQGLGPLHF
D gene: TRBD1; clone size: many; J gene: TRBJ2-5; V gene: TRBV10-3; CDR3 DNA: TGTGCCATCAGTGAGGCTTGGCAGGGGGACAGGGAGACCCAGTACTTC; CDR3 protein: CAISEAWQGDRETQYF
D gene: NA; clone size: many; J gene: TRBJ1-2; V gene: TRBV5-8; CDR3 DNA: TGTGCCAGCAGCTTGGGGCTGGTAAATAACTATGGCTACACCTTC; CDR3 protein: CASSLGLVNNYGYTF
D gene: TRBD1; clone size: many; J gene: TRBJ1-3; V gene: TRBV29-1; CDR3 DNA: TGCAGCGTTGAAAAAGGGACAGGACTCTCTGGAAACACCATATATTTT; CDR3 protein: CSVEKGTGLSGNTIYF
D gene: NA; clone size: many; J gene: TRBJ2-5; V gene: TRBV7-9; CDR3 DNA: TGTGCCAGCAGCTTAGTTGCGTCTTCGTCTGAGACCCAGTACTTC; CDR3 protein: CASSLVASSSETQYF
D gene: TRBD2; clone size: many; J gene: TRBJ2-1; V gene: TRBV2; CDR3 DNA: TGTGCCAGCACGGGGGGGCAGAGGAATGAGCAGTTCTTC; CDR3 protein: CASTGGQRNEQFF
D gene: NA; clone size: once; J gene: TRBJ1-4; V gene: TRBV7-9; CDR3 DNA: TGTGCCAGCAGCTTAGTTTGGTGGGACGGAGGGAGTGTAAAACTGTTTTTT; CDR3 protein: CASSLVWWDGGSVKLFF
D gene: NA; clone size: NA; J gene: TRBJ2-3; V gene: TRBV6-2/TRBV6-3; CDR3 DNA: TGTGCCAGCAGTTACCCTAGGGTGCTGGGAGATACGCAGTATTTT; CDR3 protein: CASSYPRVLGDTQYF
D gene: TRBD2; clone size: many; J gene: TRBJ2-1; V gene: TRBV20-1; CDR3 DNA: TGCAGTGCTAGAGATTTAGCGGGGGAATTACAGTTCTTC; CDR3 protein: CSARDLAGELQFF
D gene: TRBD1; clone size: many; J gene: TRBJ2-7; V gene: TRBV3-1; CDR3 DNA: TGTGCCAGCAGCCAGACCGGGACAGGGGGCGGGAGCAACGAGCAGTACTTC; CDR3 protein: CASSQTGTGGGSNEQYF
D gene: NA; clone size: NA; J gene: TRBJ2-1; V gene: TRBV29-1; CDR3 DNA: TGCAGCGTTCATAGGGGTGAGCAGTTCTTC; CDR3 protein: CSVHRGEQFF
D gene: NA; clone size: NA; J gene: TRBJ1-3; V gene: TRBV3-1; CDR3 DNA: TGTGCCAGCAGCCAGGGACGCCCGCGCTCTGGAAACACCATATATTTT; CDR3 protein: CASSQGRPRSGNTIYF
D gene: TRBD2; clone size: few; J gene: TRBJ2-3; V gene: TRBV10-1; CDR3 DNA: TGCGCCAGCAGTGGTAGCGGGAGGGCCCGGGATACGCAGTATTTT; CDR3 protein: CASSGSGRARDTQYF
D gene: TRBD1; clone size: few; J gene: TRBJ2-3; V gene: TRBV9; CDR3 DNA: TGTGCCAGCAGCGCCTCGACAGGGGGCCTAGATACGCAGTATTTT; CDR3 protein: CASSASTGGLDTQYF
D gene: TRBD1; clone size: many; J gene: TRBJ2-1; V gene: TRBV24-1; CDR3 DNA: TGTGCCACCTCGGGGACAGCACTTAGCTCCTACAATGAGCAGTTCTTC; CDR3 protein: CATSGTALSSYNEQFF
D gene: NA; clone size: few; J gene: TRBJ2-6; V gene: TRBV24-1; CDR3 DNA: TGTGCCACCAGTGATTGTGCGGGACCGGGGGCCAACGTCCTGACTTTC; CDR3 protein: CATSDCAGPGANVLTF
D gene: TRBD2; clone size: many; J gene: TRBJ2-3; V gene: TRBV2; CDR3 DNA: TGTGCCGACAGGACTAGCGGGAGCACAGATACGCAGTATTTT; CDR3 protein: CADRTSGSTDTQYF
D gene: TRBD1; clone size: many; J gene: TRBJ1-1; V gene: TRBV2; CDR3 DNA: TGTGCCAGGGGGACAGGGTCTGAAGCTTTCTTT; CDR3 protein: CARGTGSEAFF
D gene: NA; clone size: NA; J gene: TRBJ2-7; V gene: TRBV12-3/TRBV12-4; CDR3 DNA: TGTGCCAGCAGTTTAACAAGGGCCTACGAGCAGTACTTC; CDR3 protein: CASSLTRAYEQYF
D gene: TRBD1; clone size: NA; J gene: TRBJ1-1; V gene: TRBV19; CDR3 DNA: TGTGCCAGTAAAAAGACAGGGGGGATGAACACTGAAGCTTTCTTT; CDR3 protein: CASKKTGGMNTEAFF
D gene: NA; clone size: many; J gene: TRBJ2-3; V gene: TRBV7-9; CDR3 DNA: TGTGCCAGCAGCCGAACTCCGGGACACCTCACAGATACGCAGTATTTT; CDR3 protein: CASSRTPGHLTDTQYF
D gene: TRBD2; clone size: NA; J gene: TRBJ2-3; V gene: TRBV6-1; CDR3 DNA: TGTGCCAGTACAGTAGCGGGGGTCACAGATACGCAGTATTTT; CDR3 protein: CASTVAGVTDTQYF
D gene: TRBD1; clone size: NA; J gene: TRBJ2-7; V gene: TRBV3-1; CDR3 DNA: TGTGCCAGCAGCTACGTGGACAGGGGCTCCTACGAGCAGTACTTC; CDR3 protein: CASSYVDRGSYEQYF
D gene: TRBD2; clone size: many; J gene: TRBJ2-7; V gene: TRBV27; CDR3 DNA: TGTGCCAGCAGTCAAAAGCGGGGGTGGACCTACGAGCAGTACTTC; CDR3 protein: CASSQKRGWTYEQYF
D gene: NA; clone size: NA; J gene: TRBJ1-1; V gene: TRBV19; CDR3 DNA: TGTGCCAGTACGTCAGGGAGGAACACTGAAGCTTTCTTT; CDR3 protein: CASTSGRNTEAFF
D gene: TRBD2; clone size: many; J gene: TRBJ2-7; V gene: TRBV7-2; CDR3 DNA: TGTGCCAGCAGCTTATCTCTCCCGGGGGGCTACGAGCAGTACTTC; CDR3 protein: CASSLSLPGGYEQYF
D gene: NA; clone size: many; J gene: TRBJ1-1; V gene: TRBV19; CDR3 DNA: TGTGCCAGTAGTACACCCATAGACAGGTTCGGGGTTAGAGCTTTCTTT; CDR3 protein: CASSTPIDRFGVRAFF
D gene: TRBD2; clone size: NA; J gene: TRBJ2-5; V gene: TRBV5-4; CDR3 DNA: TGTGCCAGCAGCGTGGGACTAGCCCTGCAAGAGACCCAGTACTTC; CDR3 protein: CASSVGLALQETQYF
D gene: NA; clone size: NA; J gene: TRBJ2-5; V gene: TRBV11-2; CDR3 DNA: TGTGCCAGCAGCTTAGATGGGGGTAACTGGCAAGAGACCCAGTACTTC; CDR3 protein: CASSLDGGNWQETQYF
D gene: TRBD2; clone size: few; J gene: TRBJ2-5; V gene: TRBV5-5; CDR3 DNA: TGTGCCAGCAGCGCGCGGGAGATCCAAGAGACCCAGTACTTC; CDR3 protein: CASSAREIQETQYF
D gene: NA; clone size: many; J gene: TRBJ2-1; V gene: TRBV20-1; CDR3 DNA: TGCAGTGCTGCGCCTGGCAGCTCCTACAATGAGCAGTTCTTC; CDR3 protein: CSAAPGSSYNEQFF
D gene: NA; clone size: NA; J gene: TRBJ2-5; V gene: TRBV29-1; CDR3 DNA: TGCAGCGTTGAAGATGCGGGGAGGGAGACCCAGTACTTC; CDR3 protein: CSVEDAGRETQYF
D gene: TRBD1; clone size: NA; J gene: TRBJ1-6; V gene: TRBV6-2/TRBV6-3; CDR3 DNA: TGTGCCAGCAGGGGGACAGGGGTGAATTCACCCCTCCACTTT; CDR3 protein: CASRGTGVNSPLHF
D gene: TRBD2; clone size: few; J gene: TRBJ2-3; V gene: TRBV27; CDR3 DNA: TGTGCCAGCAGTTTTCTAGCGGCTAGCACAGATACGCAGTATTTT; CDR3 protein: CASSFLAASTDTQYF
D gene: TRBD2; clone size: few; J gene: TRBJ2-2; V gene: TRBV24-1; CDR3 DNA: TGTGCCACCAGTGACCGGGGGGACGGGGAGCTGTTTTTT; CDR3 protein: CATSDRGDGELFF
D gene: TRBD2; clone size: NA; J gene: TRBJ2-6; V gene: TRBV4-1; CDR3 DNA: TGCGCCAGCAGCCCCCTTAGCGGGAGGGGGAACTCTGGGGCCAACGTCCTGACTTTC; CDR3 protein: CASSPLSGRGNSGANVLTF
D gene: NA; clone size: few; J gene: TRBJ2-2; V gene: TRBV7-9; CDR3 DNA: TGTGCCAGCAGCCCGTGGGCCCCGAACACCGGGGAGCTGTTTTTT; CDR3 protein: CASSPWAPNTGELFF
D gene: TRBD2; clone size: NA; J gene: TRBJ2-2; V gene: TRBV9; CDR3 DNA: TGTGCCAGCGCTCCGGGGGGGGGAAGCGGGGAGCTGTTTTTT; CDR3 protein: CASAPGGGSGELFF
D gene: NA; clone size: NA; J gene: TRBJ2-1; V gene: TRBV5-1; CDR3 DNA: TGCGCCAGCAGCTTGTCGCTAAACAATGAGCAGTTCTTC; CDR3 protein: CASSLSLNNEQFF
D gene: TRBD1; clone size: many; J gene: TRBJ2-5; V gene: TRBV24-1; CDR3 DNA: TGTGCCACCAGTGACCGACGGACAGGAAGGTACCAAGAGACCCAGTACTTC; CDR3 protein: CATSDRRTGRYQETQYF
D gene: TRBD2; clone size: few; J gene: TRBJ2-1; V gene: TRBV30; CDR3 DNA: TGTGCCTGGAGTGTGAGCGGGGGGGCCTCTGAGCAGTTCTTC; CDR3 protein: CAWSVSGGASEQFF